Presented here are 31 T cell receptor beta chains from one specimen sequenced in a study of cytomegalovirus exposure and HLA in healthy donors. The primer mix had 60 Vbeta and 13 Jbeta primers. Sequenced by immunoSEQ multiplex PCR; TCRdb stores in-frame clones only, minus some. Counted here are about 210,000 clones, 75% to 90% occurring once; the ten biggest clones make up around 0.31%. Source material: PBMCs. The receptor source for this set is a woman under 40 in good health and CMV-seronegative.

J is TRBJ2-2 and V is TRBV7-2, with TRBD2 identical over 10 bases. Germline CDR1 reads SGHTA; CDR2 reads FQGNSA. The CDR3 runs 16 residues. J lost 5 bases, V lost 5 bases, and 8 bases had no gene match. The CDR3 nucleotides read TGTGCCAGCAGCCGATGGAGCGGGGGGGGAACCGGGGAGCTGTTTTTT. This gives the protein CASSRWSGGGTGELFF.

The CDR3 loop reads CASSLAGLFVEELFF. CDR3 nucleotides: TGCGCCAGCAGCTTGGCGGGCCTTTTCGTGGAGGAACTGTTTTTT. This rearrangement joins TRBV5-1 to TRBJ1-4; D gene ambiguous. The CDR3 totals 15 residues. Germline V gene lookup returns CDR1 SGHRS and CDR2 YFSETQ. Between the trimmed V and J ends, which lost 0 bases and 12 bases, there was a span of 18 bases.

The CDR3, as DNA: TGTGCCAGCAGTTTAAAACAGGGGGCCGACTACGAGCAGTACTTC. Amino acid sequence: CASSLKQGADYEQYF. This chain uses TRBV6-6 with TRBJ2-7; 9 bases match TRBD1. The CDR3 is made up of 15 amino acids. CDR1 MNHNY and CDR2 SVGAGI come from the germline V gene (reference sequence). The ends lost 4 bases at V and 3 bases at J; junction bases unmatched: 7.

The CDR3 region has the DNA TGTGCCAGCTCACCACTTAGCGGGAGACTTTACGAGCAGTACTTC. Translation gives CASSPLSGRLYEQYF. The chain couples TRBV18 to TRBJ2-7, with 9 bases that match TRBD2. The junction had 5 bases not matched to a gene; V was cut back by 1 base and J by 4 bases. This CDR3 is 15 amino acids long. Germline V CDR1 and CDR2: KGHSH, LQKENI. The full variable domain, completed using reference TRBV18 and TRBJ2-7, is NAGVMQNPRHLVRRRGQEARLRCSPMKGHSHVYWYRQLPEEGLKFMVYLQKENIIDESGMPKERFSAEFPKEGPSILRIQQVVRGDSAAYFCASSPLSGRLYEQYFGPGTRLTVT.

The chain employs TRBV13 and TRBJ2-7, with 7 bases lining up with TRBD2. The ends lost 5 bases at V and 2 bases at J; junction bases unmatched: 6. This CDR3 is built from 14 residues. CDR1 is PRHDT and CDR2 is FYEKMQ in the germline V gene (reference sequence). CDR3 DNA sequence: TGTGCCAGCAGCACCGGGACTACAACCTACGAGCAGTACTTC. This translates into CASSTGTTTYEQYF.

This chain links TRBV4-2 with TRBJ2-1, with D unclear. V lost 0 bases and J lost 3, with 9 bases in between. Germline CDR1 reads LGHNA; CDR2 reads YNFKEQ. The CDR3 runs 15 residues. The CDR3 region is CASSQDKTNYNEQFF. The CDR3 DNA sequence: TGTGCCAGCAGCCAAGATAAAACTAACTACAATGAGCAGTTCTTC.

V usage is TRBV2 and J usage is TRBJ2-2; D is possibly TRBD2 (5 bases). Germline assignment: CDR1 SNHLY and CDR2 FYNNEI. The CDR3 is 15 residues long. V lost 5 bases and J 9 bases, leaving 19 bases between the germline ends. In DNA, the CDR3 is TGTGCCAGCAGTCGGGTAGCGCTGATCAGTAGGGAGCTGTTTTTT. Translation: CASSRVALISRELFF.

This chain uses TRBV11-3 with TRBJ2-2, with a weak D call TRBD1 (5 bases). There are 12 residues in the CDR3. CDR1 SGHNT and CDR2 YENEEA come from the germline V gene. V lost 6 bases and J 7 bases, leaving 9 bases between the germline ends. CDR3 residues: CASSPGFGELFF. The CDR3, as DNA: TGTGCCAGCAGTCCAGGGTTCGGGGAGCTGTTTTTT.

Here the CDR3 DNA reads TGCGCCAGCAGCCCCCGGCAGGGCCGCATGAACACTGAAGCTTTCTTT. As protein: CASSPRQGRMNTEAFF. The gene calls are TRBV5-1 and TRBJ1-1, with a weak D call TRBD1 (5 bases). V shed 4 bases and J shed 0 bases, with 16 bases lying between them. The CDR3 length is 16 residues. Germline V gives CDR1 SGHRS, CDR2 YFSETQ.

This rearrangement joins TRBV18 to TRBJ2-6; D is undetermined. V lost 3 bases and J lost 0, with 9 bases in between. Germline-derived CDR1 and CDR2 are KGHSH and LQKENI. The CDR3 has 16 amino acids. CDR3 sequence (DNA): TGTGCCAGCTCACCTACAGTGAGCTCTGGGGCCAACGTCCTGACTTTC. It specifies CASSPTVSSGANVLTF.

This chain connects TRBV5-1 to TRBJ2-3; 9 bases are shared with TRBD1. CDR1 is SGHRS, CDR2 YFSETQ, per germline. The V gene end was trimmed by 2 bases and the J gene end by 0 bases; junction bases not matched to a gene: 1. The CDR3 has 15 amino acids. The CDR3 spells CASSLGQGSTDTQYF. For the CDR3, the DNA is TGCGCCAGCAGCTTAGGACAGGGGAGCACAGATACGCAGTATTTT.

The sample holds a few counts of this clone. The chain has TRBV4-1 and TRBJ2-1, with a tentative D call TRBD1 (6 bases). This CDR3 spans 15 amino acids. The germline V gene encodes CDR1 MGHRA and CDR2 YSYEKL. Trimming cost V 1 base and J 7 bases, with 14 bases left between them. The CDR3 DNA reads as TGCGCCAGCAGCCAAGGGGCAGGGGATAGGAATGAGCAGTTCTTC. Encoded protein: CASSQGAGDRNEQFF.

This CDR3 reads CASSDGGGRAGTDTQYF. The CDR3, as DNA: TGTGCCAGCAGTGACGGTGGCGGGAGGGCCGGCACAGATACGCAGTATTTT. This chain uses TRBV6-4 with TRBJ2-3; 9 nucleotides align to TRBD2. Germline assignment: CDR1 MRHNA and CDR2 SNTAGT. The CDR3 has 17 residues. Losses at the gene ends were 2 bases for V and 1 base for J; bases not matched to a gene: 7.

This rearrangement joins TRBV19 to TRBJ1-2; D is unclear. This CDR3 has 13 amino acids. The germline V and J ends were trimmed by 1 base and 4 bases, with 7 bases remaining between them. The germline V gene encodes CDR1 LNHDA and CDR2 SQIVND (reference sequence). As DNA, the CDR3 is TGTGCCAGTAGTATAGGGGCAGGCTATGGCTACACCTTC. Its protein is CASSIGAGYGYTF.

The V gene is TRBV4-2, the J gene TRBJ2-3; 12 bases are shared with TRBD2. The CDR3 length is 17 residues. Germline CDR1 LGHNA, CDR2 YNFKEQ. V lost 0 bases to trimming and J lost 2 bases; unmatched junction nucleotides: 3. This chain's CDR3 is CASSQDGLAGHTDTQYF. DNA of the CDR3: TGTGCCAGCAGCCAAGACGGACTAGCGGGGCACACAGATACGCAGTATTTT.

The CDR3 sequence: CASSQRQGAYLYEQYF. CDR3 nucleotides: TGCGCCAGCAGCCAACGACAGGGGGCCTACTTATACGAGCAGTACTTC. The chain joins TRBV4-1 to TRBJ2-7; 10 bases are shared with TRBD1. V trimming: 2 bases; J trimming: 4 bases; junction bases outside the gene matches: 8. The CDR3 is made up of 16 amino acids. In germline, CDR1 is MGHRA, CDR2 YSYEKL.

Here the CDR3 reads CASSSTGNQETQYF. CDR3 sequence (DNA): TGCGCCAGCAGCTCGACAGGGAACCAAGAGACCCAGTACTTC. This sequence joins TRBV5-1 and TRBJ2-5, with TRBD1 matching over 7 bases. V was clipped by 3 bases and J by 0 bases; unmatched bases: 2. CDR1 is SGHRS, CDR2 YFSETQ, per germline. The CDR3 runs to 14 residues.

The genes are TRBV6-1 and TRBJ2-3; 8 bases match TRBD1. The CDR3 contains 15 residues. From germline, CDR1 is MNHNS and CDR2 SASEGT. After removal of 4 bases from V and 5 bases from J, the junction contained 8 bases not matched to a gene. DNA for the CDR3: TGTGCCAGCAGTGCAATGGACAGGGCGGAAGATACGCAGTATTTT. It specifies CASSAMDRAEDTQYF.

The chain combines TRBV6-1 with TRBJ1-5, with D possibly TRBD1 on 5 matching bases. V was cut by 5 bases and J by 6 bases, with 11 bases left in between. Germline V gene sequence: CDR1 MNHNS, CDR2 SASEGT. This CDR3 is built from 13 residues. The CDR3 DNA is TGTGCCAGCAGTCAGGGAAGGAGTCAGCCCCAGCATTTT. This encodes CASSQGRSQPQHF.

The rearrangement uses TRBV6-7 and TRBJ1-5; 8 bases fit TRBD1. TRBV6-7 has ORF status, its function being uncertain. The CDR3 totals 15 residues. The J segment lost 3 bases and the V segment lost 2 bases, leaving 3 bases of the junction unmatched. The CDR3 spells CASSYDRGDNQPQHF. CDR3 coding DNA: TGTGCCAGCAGTTACGACAGGGGAGACAATCAGCCCCAGCATTTT.

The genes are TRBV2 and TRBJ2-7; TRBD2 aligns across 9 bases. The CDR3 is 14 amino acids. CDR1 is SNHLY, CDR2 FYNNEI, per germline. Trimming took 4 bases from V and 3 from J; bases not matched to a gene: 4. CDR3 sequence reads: CASSAGLAGYEQYF. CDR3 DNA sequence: TGTGCCAGCAGTGCGGGACTAGCAGGCTACGAGCAGTACTTC.

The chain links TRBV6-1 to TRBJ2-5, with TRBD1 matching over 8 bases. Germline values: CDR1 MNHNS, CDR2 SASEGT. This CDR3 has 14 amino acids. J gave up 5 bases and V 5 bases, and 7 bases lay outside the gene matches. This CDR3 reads CASSPTGVTETQYF. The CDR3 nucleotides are TGTGCCAGCAGTCCGACAGGGGTCACGGAGACCCAGTACTTC.

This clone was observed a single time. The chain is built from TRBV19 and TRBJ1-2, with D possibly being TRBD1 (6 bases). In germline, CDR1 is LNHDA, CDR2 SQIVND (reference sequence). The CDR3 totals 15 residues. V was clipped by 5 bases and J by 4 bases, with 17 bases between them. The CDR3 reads CASSLRGRSSYGYTF. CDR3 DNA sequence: TGTGCCAGTAGTCTGCGGGGGCGCTCCTCCTATGGCTACACCTTC.

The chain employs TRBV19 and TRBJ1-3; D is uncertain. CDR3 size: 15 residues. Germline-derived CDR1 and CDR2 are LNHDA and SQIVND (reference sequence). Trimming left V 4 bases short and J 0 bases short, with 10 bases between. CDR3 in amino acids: CASSSYLSSGNTIYF. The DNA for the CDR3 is TGTGCCAGTAGTAGTTATCTGAGCTCTGGAAACACCATATATTTT.

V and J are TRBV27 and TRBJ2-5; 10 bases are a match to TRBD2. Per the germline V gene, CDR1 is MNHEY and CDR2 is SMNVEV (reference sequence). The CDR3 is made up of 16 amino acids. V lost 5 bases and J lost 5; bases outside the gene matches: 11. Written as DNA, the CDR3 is TGTGCCAGCAGTCCGCTTCGACTAGCGGGCCCTGAGACCCAGTACTTC. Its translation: CASSPLRLAGPETQYF.

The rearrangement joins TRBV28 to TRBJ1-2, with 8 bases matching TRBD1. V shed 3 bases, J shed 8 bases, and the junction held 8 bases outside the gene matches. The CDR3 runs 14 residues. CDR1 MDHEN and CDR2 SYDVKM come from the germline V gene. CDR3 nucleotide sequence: TGTGCCAGCAGTTTCCCAGGACAGGGTGAGGGCTACACCTTC. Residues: CASSFPGQGEGYTF.

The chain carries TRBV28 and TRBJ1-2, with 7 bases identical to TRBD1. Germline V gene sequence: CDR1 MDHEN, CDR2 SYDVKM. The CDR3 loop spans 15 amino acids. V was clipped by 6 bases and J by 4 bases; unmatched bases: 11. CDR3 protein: CASSLPGTASYGYTF. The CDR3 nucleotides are TGTGCCAGCAGCCTCCCCGGGACAGCGAGCTATGGCTACACCTTC.

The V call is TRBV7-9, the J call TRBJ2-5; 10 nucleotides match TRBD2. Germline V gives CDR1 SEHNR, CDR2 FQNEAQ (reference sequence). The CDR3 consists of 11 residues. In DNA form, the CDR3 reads TGTAGCGGGGGGGTCGGAGAGACCCAGTACTTC. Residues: CSGGVGETQYF.

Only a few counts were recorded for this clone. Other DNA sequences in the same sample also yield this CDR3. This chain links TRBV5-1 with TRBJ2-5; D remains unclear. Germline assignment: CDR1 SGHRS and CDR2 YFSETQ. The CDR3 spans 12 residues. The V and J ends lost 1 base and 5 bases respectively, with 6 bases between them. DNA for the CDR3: TGCGCCAGCAGCTTGCTACAGGAGACCCAGTACTTC. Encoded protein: CASSLLQETQYF.

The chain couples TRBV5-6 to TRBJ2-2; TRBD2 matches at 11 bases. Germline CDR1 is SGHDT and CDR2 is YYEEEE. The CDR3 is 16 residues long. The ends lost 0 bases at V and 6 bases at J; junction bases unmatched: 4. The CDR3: CASSLDPGLAAGELFF. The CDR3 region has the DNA TGTGCCAGCAGCTTGGACCCGGGACTAGCGGCCGGGGAGCTGTTTTTT.

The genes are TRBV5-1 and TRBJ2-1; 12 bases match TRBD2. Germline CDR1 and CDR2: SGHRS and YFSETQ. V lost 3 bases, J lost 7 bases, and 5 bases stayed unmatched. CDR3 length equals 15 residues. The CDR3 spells CASSSGTSGFNEQFF. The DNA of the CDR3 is TGCGCCAGCAGCTCCGGGACTAGCGGGTTTAATGAGCAGTTCTTC.